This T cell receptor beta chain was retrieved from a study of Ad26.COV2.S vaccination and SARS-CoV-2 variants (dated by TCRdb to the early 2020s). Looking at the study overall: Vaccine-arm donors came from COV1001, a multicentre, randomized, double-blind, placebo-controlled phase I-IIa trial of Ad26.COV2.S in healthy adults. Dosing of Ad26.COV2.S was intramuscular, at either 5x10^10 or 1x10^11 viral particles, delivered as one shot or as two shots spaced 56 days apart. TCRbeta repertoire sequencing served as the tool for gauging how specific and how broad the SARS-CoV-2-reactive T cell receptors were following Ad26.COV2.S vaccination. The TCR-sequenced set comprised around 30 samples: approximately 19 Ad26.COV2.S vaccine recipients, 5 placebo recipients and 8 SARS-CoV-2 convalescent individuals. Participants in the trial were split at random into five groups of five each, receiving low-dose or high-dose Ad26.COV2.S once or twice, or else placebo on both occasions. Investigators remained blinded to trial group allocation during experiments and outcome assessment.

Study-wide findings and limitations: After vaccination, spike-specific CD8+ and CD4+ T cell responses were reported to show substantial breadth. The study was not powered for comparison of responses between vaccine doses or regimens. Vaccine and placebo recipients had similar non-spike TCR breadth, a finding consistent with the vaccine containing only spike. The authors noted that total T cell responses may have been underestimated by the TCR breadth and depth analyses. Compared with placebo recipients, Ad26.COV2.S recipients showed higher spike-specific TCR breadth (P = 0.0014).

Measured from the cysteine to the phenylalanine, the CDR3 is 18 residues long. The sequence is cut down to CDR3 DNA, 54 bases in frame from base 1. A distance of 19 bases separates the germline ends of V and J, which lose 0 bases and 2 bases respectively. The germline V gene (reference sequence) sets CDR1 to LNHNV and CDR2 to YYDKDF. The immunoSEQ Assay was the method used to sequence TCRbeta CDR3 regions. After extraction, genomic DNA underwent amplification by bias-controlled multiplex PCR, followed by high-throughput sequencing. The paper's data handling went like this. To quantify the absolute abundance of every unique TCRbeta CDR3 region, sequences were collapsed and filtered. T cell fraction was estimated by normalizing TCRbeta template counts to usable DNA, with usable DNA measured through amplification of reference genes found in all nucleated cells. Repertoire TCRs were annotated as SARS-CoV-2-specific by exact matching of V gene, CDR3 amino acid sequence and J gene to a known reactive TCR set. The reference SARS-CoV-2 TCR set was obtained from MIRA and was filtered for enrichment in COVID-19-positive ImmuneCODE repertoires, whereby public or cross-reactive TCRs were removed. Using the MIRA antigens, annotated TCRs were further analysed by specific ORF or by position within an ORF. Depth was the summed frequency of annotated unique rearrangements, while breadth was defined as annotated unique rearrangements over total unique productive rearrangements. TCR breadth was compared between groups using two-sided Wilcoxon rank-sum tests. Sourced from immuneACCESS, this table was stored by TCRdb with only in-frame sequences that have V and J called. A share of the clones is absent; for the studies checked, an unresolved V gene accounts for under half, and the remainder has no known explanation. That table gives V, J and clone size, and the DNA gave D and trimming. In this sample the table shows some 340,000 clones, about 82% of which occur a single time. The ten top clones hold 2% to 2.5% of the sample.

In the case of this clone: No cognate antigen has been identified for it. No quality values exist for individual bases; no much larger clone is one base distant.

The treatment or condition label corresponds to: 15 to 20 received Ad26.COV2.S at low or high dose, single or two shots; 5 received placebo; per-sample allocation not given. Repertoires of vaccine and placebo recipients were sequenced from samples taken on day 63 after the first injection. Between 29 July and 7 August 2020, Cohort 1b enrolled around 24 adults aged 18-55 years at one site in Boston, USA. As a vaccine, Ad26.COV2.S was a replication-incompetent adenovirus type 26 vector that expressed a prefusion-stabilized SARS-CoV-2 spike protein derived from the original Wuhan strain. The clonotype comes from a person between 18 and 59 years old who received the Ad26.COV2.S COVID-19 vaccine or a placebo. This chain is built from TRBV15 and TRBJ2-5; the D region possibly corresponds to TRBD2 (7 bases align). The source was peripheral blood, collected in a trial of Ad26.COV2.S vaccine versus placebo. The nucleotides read TGTGCCACCAGCAGAGATACACGGGGGCGGGAGATACAAGAGACCCAGTACTTC. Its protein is CATSRDTRGREIQETQYF.